The following is a TCR beta chain sequence with its context. Its antigen remains undetermined. No much larger clone is present one base from it, and per-base qualities are unavailable. The immunoSEQ Assay, a bias-controlled multiplex PCR, was used to amplify TCRbeta CDR3 regions from genomic DNA. As for how the authors treated the data: Nucleated cell counts per sample were estimated from amplification of reference gene primers within the assay. To quantify the absolute abundance of each unique TCRbeta CDR3 rearrangement, sequence reads were collapsed and filtered. Productive Simpson clonality was computed per sample as the square root of Simpson's diversity index over productive rearrangements. TCRdb's version of the immuneACCESS table is confined to in-frame rearrangements and falls short of the full clone set. An unresolved V gene accounts for under half of the shortfall where checked; the remainder is of unknown origin. V, J and clone size derive from that table, while D and trimming were established from the DNA sequence. Here the sample has roughly 700,000 clones; around 89% occur a single time. The top ten hold roughly 0.25% of the sample.

The sample comes from a study of blood T cell repertoires in COVID-19 (dated by TCRdb to the early 2020s). In the study overall: Samples from collaborators originated in the United States, Italy and Spain and spanned both the acute and convalescent phases of COVID-19. The material from the prospective study consisted of cDNA or gDNA derived from T cells, B-cell-depleted T cells, or PBMCs. The dataset comprised deeply sampled blood TCRbeta repertoires from subjects exposed to, actively infected with, or recovered from COVID-19. The repertoires were made available in a free public database intended to serve as a resource for research on the immune response to SARS-CoV-2. The samples were drawn from two sources: the first 160 participants of the ongoing ImmuneRACE study, and 1,200 or so subjects contributed by 6 global collaborators. Nearly every sample came with metadata listing a de-identified subject ID, COVID-19 status, age in years and sex. Where available, HLA class I and class II types were taken from metadata supplied by the sample provider and were not determined by assay-based typing.

Overall study outcomes, separate from this receptor: The quantity of clinical and demographic metadata differed by source and by participant and was supplied without curation.

CDR1 and CDR2 (MNHNY, SVGAGI) derive from the germline V gene (reference sequence). The V and J ends are trimmed by 2 bases and 2 bases, leaving 6 bases between them. The CDR3 starts with the cysteine, ends with the phenylalanine, and has 13 residues. Only CDR3 DNA is held: 39 bases, read in frame from base 1. Each collaborating institution followed its own protocols to collect whole blood in K2EDTA tubes. Collaborator samples were shipped for TCRbeta analysis as frozen whole blood, isolated PBMCs, or DNA extracted from either sample type. This clonotype originated in a woman under 30 with acute or convalescent COVID-19. The chain uses TRBV6-6 and TRBJ1-1; the D gene is possibly TRBD1, with 6 bases matching. The source material was peripheral blood. The DNA sequence is TGTGCCAGCAGTTACGGGGGCAACACTGAAGCTTTCTTT. It codes for CASSYGGNTEAFF.